Following are 22 T cell receptor beta chains from one sample sequenced in a study of control samples from healthy donors and cancer patients (dated by TCRdb to 2020 to 2021). The library was generated by the immunoSEQ multiplex PCR assay. What TCRdb holds here is the immuneACCESS table cut down to in-frame rearrangements. Part of the clones is not present; checked against another copy, under half of the missing clones reflect an unresolved V gene, and the others are unexplained. This sample holds approximately 190,000 clones; around 90% were observed only once. The biggest ten clones account for over 1.5% of the sample. The sequencing input was blood. These TCRs come from a man between 25 and 39 years old in good health.

In its sample, this clone was seen once. This chain uses TRBV5-5 with TRBJ1-3, with a tentative D call TRBD1 (5 bases). The germline V gene has CDR1 SGHKS and CDR2 YYEKEE (reference sequence). The CDR3 has 14 residues. Trimming took off 5 bases at V and 3 bases at J, with 12 bases between the two ends. Written as DNA, the CDR3 is TGTGCCAGCAGTCTGGACATGGGTGGAAACACCATATATTTT. Protein product: CASSLDMGGNTIYF.

This chain joins TRBV24-1 and TRBJ2-1; D assignment may be TRBD1 or TRBD2 (6 bases each). In germline, CDR1 is KGHDR, CDR2 SFDVKD. The V end was cut by 1 base, the J end by 7 bases, with 7 bases between. The CDR3 consists of 13 residues. Here the CDR3 DNA reads TGTGCCACCAGTGATTTAGGGGGGAATGAGCAGTTCTTC. It specifies CATSDLGGNEQFF.

The chain carries TRBV7-3 and TRBJ2-7, with a possible D match to TRBD2 (5 bases). The CDR3 extends over 16 amino acids. The germline CDR1 and CDR2 sequences are SGHTA and FQGTGA. V lost 0 bases and J 0 bases, leaving 12 bases between the germline ends. CDR3 DNA: TGTGCCAGCAGCTTAACCGGGGAAATTGCCTCCTACGAGCAGTACTTC. Encoded protein: CASSLTGEIASYEQYF.

A single count supports this clone. CDR3 DNA: TGTGCCAGCAGTTTATCGGGGGGGCCCTACGAGCAGTACTTC. Translating it yields CASSLSGGPYEQYF. The chain is built from TRBV28 and TRBJ2-7; 8 bases align to TRBD2. There are 14 residues in the CDR3. V shed 1 base and J 2 bases; nucleotides not matched to a gene: 1. CDR1 and CDR2 from the germline V gene are MDHEN and SYDVKM.

The sample holds one count of this clone. V usage is TRBV11-2 and J usage is TRBJ2-2, with D possibly TRBD2 on 5 matching bases. The germline gives CDR1 SGHAT, CDR2 FQNNGV. The CDR3 totals 15 residues. Trimming removed 5 bases from V and 6 bases from J, with 16 bases in between. The CDR3 loop reads CASSEGILLAGELFF. The CDR3 nucleotides are TGTGCCAGCAGCGAGGGCATTCTTTTGGCCGGGGAGCTGTTTTTT.

The chain joins TRBV27 to TRBJ1-5; 9 nucleotides agree with TRBD1. There are 14 residues in the CDR3. Trimming at V came to 6 bases and at J to 7 bases, leaving 7 bases not matched to a gene. Per the germline V gene, CDR1 is MNHEY and CDR2 is SMNVEV (reference sequence). This CDR3 reads CASSPGTGQQPQHF. The CDR3 coding sequence is TGTGCCAGCAGCCCTGGGACAGGGCAACAGCCCCAGCATTTT.

Of note for this clone: One end of the junction fails to match germline, which may point to a read error. V usage is TRBV3-1 (or the pseudogene TRBV3-2) and J usage is TRBJ2-4; the D gene is possibly TRBD2 (6 bases). This CDR3 is 16 amino acids long. Germline V gene data show CDR1 as LGHDT and CDR2 as YNNKEL (reference sequence). This chain's CDR3 is CASSQDLGGTLFRAIF. DNA of the CDR3: TGTGCCAGCAGCCAAGATTTGGGCGGGACGCTCTTTCGAGCGATCTTC.

The rearrangement joins TRBV6-2 or TRBV6-3 to TRBJ2-7; 7 bases line up with TRBD1. After removal of 0 bases from V and 3 bases from J, the junction contained 17 bases not matched to a gene. Germline CDR1 reads MNHEY; CDR2 reads SVGEGT. CDR3 length: 19 amino acids. CDR3 amino acids: CASSYSAARTGGTLYEQYF. Written as DNA, the CDR3 is TGTGCCAGCAGTTACTCTGCGGCGCGGACAGGTGGTACCCTCTACGAGCAGTACTTC.

V is TRBV19 and J is TRBJ2-3; 12 nucleotides match TRBD2. The CDR3 is 16 amino acids. Germline lookup yields CDR1 LNHDA and CDR2 SQIVND (reference sequence). V lost 4 bases to trimming and J lost 4 bases; unmatched junction nucleotides: 6. CDR3 loop: CASSRTSGVYPDTQYF. The DNA of the CDR3 is TGTGCCAGTAGTAGGACTAGCGGGGTATATCCAGATACGCAGTATTTT.

The chain has TRBV15 and TRBJ2-6; unclear D gene. Germline V gives CDR1 LNHNV, CDR2 YYDKDF (reference sequence). V dropped 8 bases and J dropped 0 bases, with 11 bases sitting between them. This CDR3 has 15 amino acids. The CDR3 bases are TGTGCCACCTTGACCCCCGCCTCTGGGGCCAACGTCCTGACTTTC. It codes for CATLTPASGANVLTF. Variable domain in full (rest from reference TRBV15 and TRBJ2-6): DAMVIQNPRYQVTQFGKPVTLSCSQTLNHNVMYWYQQKSSQAPKLLFHYYDKDFNNEADTPDNFQSRRPNTSFCFLDIRSPGLGDTAMYLCATLTPASGANVLTFGAGSRLTVL.

This clone has a single count. The V call is TRBV5-6, the J call TRBJ1-1, with a possible D match to TRBD1 (5 bases). Germline-derived CDR1 and CDR2 are SGHDT and YYEEEE. Trimming removed 4 bases from V and 2 bases from J, with 12 bases in between. This CDR3 comprises 14 residues. Here the CDR3 DNA reads TGTGCCAGCAGCCCCACGGGGGTAAACACTGAAGCTTTCTTT. Amino acids: CASSPTGVNTEAFF.

The chain joins TRBV9 to TRBJ1-1; D unclear. Germline loops: CDR1 SGDLS, CDR2 YYNGEE. V dropped 0 bases and J dropped 4 bases, with 10 bases sitting between them. This CDR3 is 14 amino acids long. Written as DNA, the CDR3 is TGTGCCAGCAGCGTAGAGACCATGGCCACTGAAGCTTTCTTT. It is translated as CASSVETMATEAFF. The full variable domain, its missing parts supplied by reference TRBV9 and TRBJ1-1, is DSGVTQTPKHLITATGQRVTLRCSPRSGDLSVYWYQQSLDQGLQFLIQYYNGEERAKGNILERFSAQQFPDLHSELNLSSLELGDSALYFCASSVETMATEAFFGQGTRLTVV.

This rearrangement joins TRBV14 to TRBJ2-7; 7 nucleotides line up with TRBD2. The ends lost 1 base at V and 0 bases at J; junction bases unmatched: 3. Germline V gene data show CDR1 as SGHDN and CDR2 as FVKESK. This CDR3 is built from 15 residues. CDR3 coding DNA: TGTGCCAGCAGCCAAGCTGGCGGGGGCTCCTACGAGCAGTACTTC. Translation: CASSQAGGGSYEQYF.

The chain carries TRBV7-3 and TRBJ1-1; D may be TRBD1 (5 bases). V was pared by 11 bases and J by 3 bases, with 19 bases between. CDR3 length: 14 amino acids. Germline lookup yields CDR1 SGHTA and CDR2 FQGTGA. The CDR3 nucleotides read TGTGCCGCGGTGGGGGGAAAGTTAGACACTGAAGCTTTCTTT. Amino acids: CAAVGGKLDTEAFF. Full variable domain (remainder filled in from reference TRBV7-3 and TRBJ1-1): GAGVSQTPSNKVTEKGKYVELRCDPISGHTALYWYRQSLGQGPEFLIYFQGTGAADDSGLPNDRFFAVRPEGSVSTLKIQRTERGDSAVYLCAAVGGKLDTEAFFGQGTRLTVV.

The chain is built from TRBV6-5 and TRBJ2-3, with D possibly being TRBD1 or TRBD2 (6 bases each). Between the trimmed V and J ends, which lost 11 bases and 3 bases, there was a span of 18 bases. The CDR3 extends over 14 amino acids. From germline, CDR1 is MNHEY and CDR2 SVGAGI. Here the CDR3 reads CAGERGRGTDTQYF. As DNA, the CDR3 is TGTGCCGGCGAACGGGGGCGCGGTACAGATACGCAGTATTTT.

The V gene is TRBV6-5, the J gene TRBJ2-2; D tentatively fits TRBD1 or TRBD2 (5 bases each). Trimming pared 7 bases from V and 6 bases from J, leaving 12 bases between. The CDR3 is made up of 13 amino acids. The germline gives CDR1 MNHEY, CDR2 SVGAGI. The CDR3: CASILGGAGELFF. CDR3 bases: TGTGCCAGCATCCTTGGGGGTGCCGGGGAGCTGTTTTTT.

The chain employs TRBV27 and TRBJ1-6; D gene unclear. CDR3 length: 13 amino acids. V was pared by 5 bases and J by 8 bases, with 10 bases between. Germline CDR1 MNHEY, CDR2 SMNVEV (reference sequence). CDR3 region: CASSQRADSPLHF. CDR3 nucleotides: TGTGCCAGCAGTCAAAGGGCGGATTCACCCCTCCACTTT.

CDR3 region: CASSLGTGGPIYEQYF. The CDR3 bases are TGTGCCAGCAGCTTGGGGACAGGGGGACCCATCTACGAGCAGTACTTC. The V and J genes are TRBV5-8 and TRBJ2-7; 10 nucleotides align to TRBD1. The V gene's germline CDR1 is SGHTS and CDR2 YDEGEE. After removal of 0 bases from V and 3 bases from J, the junction contained 6 bases not matched to a gene. The CDR3 length is 16 residues.

As concerns this clone: Its ends do not fully match the called genes, so a read error is possible. Written as DNA, the CDR3 is TGTGTCAGCAGCCTAGAGAACGAGCGGCACACCATATATTTT. It specifies CVSSLENERHTIYF. This chain connects TRBV7-2 to TRBJ1-3; no clear D. This CDR3 is 14 amino acids long. Germline-derived CDR1 and CDR2 are SGHTA and FQGNSA.

V is TRBV19 and J is TRBJ1-4; D unresolved. V lost 2 bases and J lost 8, with 9 bases in between. From germline, CDR1 is LNHDA and CDR2 SQIVND (reference sequence). The CDR3 runs to 13 residues. CDR3 sequence: CASSILFGEKLFF. The CDR3 DNA follows: TGTGCCAGTAGTATACTTTTTGGGGAAAAACTGTTTTTT.

The J gene is TRBJ2-2, the V gene TRBV5-5, with D unresolved. Trimming took off 4 bases at V and 1 base at J, with 8 bases between the two ends. The CDR3 consists of 14 residues. Per germline, CDR1 SGHKS and CDR2 YYEKEE (reference sequence). CDR3 nucleotides: TGTGCCAGCAGCCCAATTCAGAACACCGGGGAGCTGTTTTTT. It specifies CASSPIQNTGELFF.

A few counts support this clone. The chain employs TRBV4-1 and TRBJ2-7; 9 bases align to TRBD1. V trimming: 9 bases; J trimming: 5 bases; junction bases outside the gene matches: 11. The length of the CDR3 is 14 residues. CDR1 and CDR2 (germline): MGHRA, YSYEKL. The DNA for the CDR3 is TGCGCCAGTTCAAGAGGGACAGGGCGCGACGAGCAGTACTTC. It codes for CASSRGTGRDEQYF.